These 30 T cell receptor beta chains share one sample of origin, sequenced in a study of regulatory T cells in long-lasting Graves disease (dated by TCRdb to about 2021). The receptor library was made with multiplex PCR. Reads for this sample came from an Illumina HiSeq 4000. iRepertoire HTBI primers and Arm-PCR amplification of CDR3 regions were used to construct TCR beta libraries. TCRdb reworked the public reads: Q25 trimming with fastp, MiXCR clone assembly, productive beta chains retained. Here each entry gathers all rows of one CDR3 protein and keeps the most common genes and DNA. The sample data list 350,000 to 500,000 distinct CDR3 sequences, and approximately 15% of these were observed just once. Together, the top ten hold over 15% of the sample. The time point label for this specimen denotes: newly diagnosed GD, antithyroid drugs for less than 3 months. For both TCR sequencing and RNA sequencing, RNA was extracted from PBMCs using TRIzol.

These data also formed part of another study, on T cells in Graves' hyperthyroidism and ophthalmopathy.

Source: peripheral blood mononuclear cells (PBMCs), taken at new diagnosis, from a patient treated with antithyroid drugs. The receptor set was obtained from a woman aged 50 to 60 with Graves disease. Donor details come from another sample of the same person, matched by shared clones.

Note on this clonotype: No conserved phenylalanine or tryptophan is present at the end of the CDR3, so a read error is the likely explanation. This CDR3 reads CASSQVETQYL. Here the CDR3 DNA reads TGTGCCAGCAGCCAAGTGGAGACCCAGTACCTC. V and J are TRBV14 and TRBJ2-5; D gene uncertain. CDR3 size: 11 residues. Germline assignment: CDR1 SGHDN and CDR2 FVKESK. Trimming removed 1 base at V and 5 bases at J, with 2 bases between.

This clonotype showed up just a few times. V and J are TRBV7-3 and TRBJ1-2, with D uncertain. Trimming cost V 4 bases and J 8 bases, with 17 bases left between them. The CDR3 spans 14 residues. Germline lookup yields CDR1 SGHTA and CDR2 FQGTGA. DNA of the CDR3: TGTGCCAGCAGCTCCCTACAACCTACTGAGGGCTACACCTTC. Translated: CASSSLQPTEGYTF.

In this sample, this clonotype turned up many times. The V gene is TRBV20-1, the J gene TRBJ1-5; D call uncertain. The CDR3 contains 12 residues. Germline V gene sequence: CDR1 DFQATT, CDR2 SNEGSKA (reference sequence). The V and J ends lost 5 bases and 2 bases respectively, with 7 bases between them. The CDR3 nucleotides read TGCAGTGCTCCTCACCGCAATCAGCCCCAGCATTTT. Its protein product is CSAPHRNQPQHF.

V and J are TRBV20-1 and TRBJ2-2; 9 bases line up with TRBD2. V lost 6 bases to trimming and J lost 4 bases; unmatched junction nucleotides: 9. Germline V gives CDR1 DFQATT, CDR2 SNEGSKA (reference sequence). This CDR3 has 15 amino acids. CDR3 protein: CSARAGGRVTGELFF. The CDR3, as DNA: TGCAGTGCCCGTGCCGGCGGGAGGGTCACCGGGGAGCTGTTTTTT.

This clonotype was picked up many times. The chain links TRBV28 to TRBJ2-4, with D hard to call. V was clipped by 1 base and J by 0 bases, with 4 bases between them. The CDR3 length is 14 residues. CDR1 is MDHEN, CDR2 SYDVKM, per germline. CDR3 loop: CASSLSLAKNIQYF. The CDR3 DNA sequence: TGTGCCAGCAGTTTATCTCTAGCCAAAAACATTCAGTACTTC.

This clonotype was found a few times. The rearrangement links TRBV9 to TRBJ2-2; D uncertain. V was pared by 0 bases and J by 3 bases, with 6 bases between. In germline, CDR1 is SGDLS, CDR2 YYNGEE. The CDR3 contains 14 residues. The CDR3: CASSVVVDTGELFF. The CDR3 DNA sequence: TGTGCCAGCAGCGTAGTGGTCGACACCGGGGAGCTGTTTTTT.

The gene calls are TRBV5-1 and TRBJ1-1, with 7 bases matching TRBD1. The CDR3 length is 13 residues. The J segment lost 3 bases and the V segment lost 6 bases, leaving 5 bases of the junction unmatched. CDR1 and CDR2 (germline): SGHRS, YFSETQ. The CDR3 protein is CASKEGADTEAFF. The CDR3 bases are TGCGCCAGCAAGGAGGGGGCGGACACTGAAGCTTTCTTT.

This clonotype was recorded at least ten times. The rearrangement links TRBV6-1 to TRBJ1-2; TRBD1 aligns across 10 bases. V was clipped by 2 bases and J by 8 bases; unmatched bases: 5. This CDR3 region has 14 residues. Germline V gene lookup returns CDR1 MNHNS and CDR2 SASEGT. In nucleotides, the CDR3 is TGTGCCAGCAGTGAAAGACAGGGGGCTGAGGGCTACACCTTC. Its protein product is CASSERQGAEGYTF.

V is TRBV4-1 and J is TRBJ1-2, with a possible D match to TRBD1 (6 bases). Germline V gives CDR1 MGHRA, CDR2 YSYEKL. This CDR3 is 14 amino acids long. The ends were cut back, 1 base at V and 7 bases at J, with 13 bases in the middle. CDR3 in DNA: TGCGCCAGCAGCCAAGCAGGGGCTGGGAGTGGCTACACCTTC. Protein sequence: CASSQAGAGSGYTF.

This clonotype was observed many times. The rearrangement joins TRBV18 to TRBJ2-7; D remains unclear. Trimming removed 1 base from V and 2 bases from J, with 6 bases in between. CDR3 length equals 13 residues. Looked up from germline, CDR1 is KGHSH and CDR2 is LQKENI. The CDR3 coding sequence is TGTGCCAGCTCACCACAAACTACCTACGAGCAGTACTTC. Encoded protein: CASSPQTTYEQYF.

The chain uses TRBV20-1 and TRBJ2-3; D might be TRBD1 (6 bases). Trimming shortened V by 5 bases and J by 0 bases, and 15 bases separated the two germline ends. Germline V gene lookup returns CDR1 DFQATT and CDR2 SNEGSKA (reference sequence). The CDR3 contains 15 residues. This CDR3 is CSAYRDTASTDTQYF. DNA for the CDR3: TGCAGTGCTTACAGGGACACAGCTAGCACAGATACGCAGTATTTT.

As to this clonotype: As the CDR3 is not closed by the conserved phenylalanine or tryptophan, this likely results from a read error. The gene calls are TRBV30 and TRBJ2-3; 11 nucleotides agree with TRBD2. Per the germline V gene, CDR1 is GTSNPN and CDR2 is SVGIG (reference sequence). With V trimmed by 3 bases and J by 5 bases, 4 bases remained unmatched. There are 14 residues in the CDR3. CDR3 nucleotide sequence: TGTGCCTGGAGACTAGCGGGAGCACAAGATACGCAGTATTCT. Translation: CAWRLAGAQDTQYS.

In this sample, this clonotype turned up a few times. This rearrangement joins TRBV27 to TRBJ1-4; D remains unclear. The CDR3 spans 16 residues. V shed 4 bases and J shed 4 bases, with 16 bases lying between them. CDR1 MNHEY and CDR2 SMNVEV come from the germline V gene (reference sequence). Here the CDR3 reads CASSSRELLSNEKLFF. The CDR3 DNA reads TGTGCCAGCAGTTCAAGAGAACTATTAAGTAATGAAAAACTGTTTTTT.

The V gene is TRBV25-1, the J gene TRBJ1-1; D is undetermined. The ends were cut back, 2 bases at V and 5 bases at J, with 12 bases in the middle. CDR1 is MGHDK and CDR2 is SYGVNS in the germline V gene. The CDR3 extends over 14 amino acids. The CDR3 here is CASSEAKGGTEAFF. CDR3 coding DNA: TGTGCCAGCAGTGAAGCGAAGGGAGGGACTGAAGCTTTCTTT.

A few counts support this clonotype. This chain joins TRBV2 and TRBJ1-2; the match to TRBD1 covers 8 bases. The ends lost 5 bases at V and 8 bases at J; junction bases unmatched: 10. The CDR3 spans 14 residues. Germline CDR1 is SNHLY and CDR2 is FYNNEI. CDR3 DNA: TGTGCCAGCAGTCAATGGACAGGGCCCCAAGGCTACACCTTC. It yields the protein CASSQWTGPQGYTF.

V usage is TRBV28 and J usage is TRBJ1-5; 7 bases match TRBD1. Germline CDR1 is MDHEN and CDR2 is SYDVKM. This CDR3 has 15 residues. V trimming: 5 bases; J trimming: 3 bases; junction bases outside the gene matches: 7. The CDR3 is CASSPPGQFNQPQHF. CDR3 nucleotide sequence: TGTGCCAGCAGTCCTCCGGGACAGTTCAATCAGCCCCAGCATTTT.

This clonotype has a count of ten or more. The V gene is TRBV12-3 or TRBV12-4, the J gene TRBJ1-1; D not resolved. The ends were cut back, 5 bases at V and 6 bases at J, with 16 bases in the middle. This CDR3 spans 14 amino acids. The CDR3: CASSRRGAGPEAFF. For the CDR3, the DNA is TGTGCCAGCAGTCGCCGGGGAGCTGGTCCTGAAGCTTTCTTT.

This clonotype was detected a few times. This sequence joins TRBV7-2 and TRBJ1-1; the match to TRBD1 covers 8 bases. The CDR3 is 13 amino acids. Trimming took 4 bases from V and 8 from J; bases not matched to a gene: 6. Germline V CDR1 and CDR2: SGHTA, FQGNSA. Here the CDR3 DNA reads TGTGCCAGCAGCTCGAACAGGGGGTTCGAAGCTTTCTTT. Translation: CASSSNRGFEAFF.

This clonotype appeared many times. The CDR3 region is CSASQGTGYTF. Written as DNA, the CDR3 is TGCAGTGCTAGTCAGGGGACCGGCTACACCTTC. The chain recombines TRBV20-1 with TRBJ1-2; D might be TRBD1 (6 bases). The CDR3 is 11 residues long. Germline loops: CDR1 DFQATT, CDR2 SNEGSKA (reference sequence). Deletions cut 3 bases from V and 8 bases from J, with 10 bases between.

The table lists this clonotype with many counts. V usage is TRBV2 and J usage is TRBJ1-2, with 7 bases identical to TRBD1. The CDR3 runs 16 residues. Germline assignment: CDR1 SNHLY and CDR2 FYNNEI. The J segment lost 1 base and the V segment lost 2 bases, leaving 7 bases of the junction unmatched. The CDR3 reads CASSERLQGINYGYTF. For the CDR3, the DNA is TGTGCCAGCAGTGAACGGTTACAGGGGATTAACTATGGCTACACCTTC.

This clonotype was seen repeatedly, ten times or more. V usage is TRBV28 and J usage is TRBJ1-2; TRBD1 agrees at 11 bases. J was trimmed by 0 bases and V by 7 bases; bases with no gene match: 13. The CDR3 contains 18 residues. The germline V gene has CDR1 MDHEN and CDR2 SYDVKM. CDR3 sequence (DNA): TGTGCCAGCAACCTTGCGTGGGACAGGGGGGAAGCTAACTATGGCTACACCTTC. Its translation is CASNLAWDRGEANYGYTF.

The chain combines TRBV28 with TRBJ1-2; TRBD1 is a possible D gene (6 bases). The CDR3 spans 14 residues. The V end lost 2 bases, the J end lost 8 bases, and 15 bases lay between the germline ends. Germline CDR1 and CDR2: MDHEN and SYDVKM. DNA of the CDR3: TGTGCCAGCAGTTTACCTATTGGACAGAGCGGCTACACCTTC. Amino acid sequence: CASSLPIGQSGYTF.

The table lists this clonotype with many counts. This CDR3 reads CASSGQGGTYNEQFF. In nucleotides, the CDR3 is TGTGCCAGCAGTGGACAGGGAGGAACTTACAATGAGCAGTTCTTC. The chain joins TRBV6-2 or TRBV6-3 to TRBJ2-1, with 8 bases identical to TRBD1. Trimming cost V 5 bases and J 4 bases; bases outside gene matches: 7. The CDR3 loop spans 15 amino acids. Germline lookup yields CDR1 MNHEY and CDR2 SVGEGT.

V gene TRBV5-1 combines with J gene TRBJ2-7; possibly TRBD1 for D (6 bases). The germline V gene encodes CDR1 SGHRS and CDR2 YFSETQ. This CDR3 contains 15 residues. V was trimmed by 0 bases and J by 9 bases, leaving 19 bases between them. CDR3 in amino acids: CASSLGIGQTQPQYF. Here the CDR3 DNA reads TGCGCCAGCAGCTTGGGTATCGGACAGACTCAACCGCAGTACTTC.

V and J are TRBV7-2 and TRBJ2-7, with 7 nucleotides matching TRBD1. J lost 4 bases, V lost 5 bases, and 8 bases had no gene match. There are 14 residues in the CDR3. In germline, CDR1 is SGHTA, CDR2 FQGNSA. The CDR3 DNA is TGTGCCAGCAGCAGAGGGGCAGGGGGTTACGAGCAGTACTTC. Amino acid sequence: CASSRGAGGYEQYF.

This clonotype was detected many times. The CDR3 bases are TGTGCCAGCAGAACAGTACAGGGGGCCGGCACAGATACGCAGTATTTT. It translates to CASRTVQGAGTDTQYF. The chain is built from TRBV27 and TRBJ2-3; 9 nucleotides align to TRBD1. V shed 6 bases and J 1 base; nucleotides not matched to a gene: 8. The germline gives CDR1 MNHEY, CDR2 SMNVEV (reference sequence). The CDR3 spans 16 residues.

This clonotype was recorded at least ten times. This rearrangement joins TRBV2 to TRBJ1-1; D possibly corresponds to TRBD1 (6 bases). CDR1 is SNHLY and CDR2 is FYNNEI in the germline V gene. V was shortened by 8 bases and J by 6 bases, with 16 bases between the two germline ends. There are 13 residues in the CDR3. The CDR3 nucleotides are TGTGCCAGCGCCCGAGGGGGGCGGTCTGAAGCTTTCTTT. Amino acid sequence: CASARGGRSEAFF. Full variable domain (rest looked up from reference TRBV2 and TRBJ1-1): EPEVTQTPSHQVTQMGQEVILRCVPISNHLYFYWYRQILGQKVEFLVSFYNNEISEKSEIFDDQFSVERPDGSNFTLKIRSTKLEDSAMYFCASARGGRSEAFFGQGTRLTVV.

This clonotype was seen ten or more times. This sequence joins TRBV20-1 and TRBJ1-1; D is perhaps TRBD1 (5 bases). The CDR3 covers 14 residues. Trimming took off 6 bases at V and 3 bases at J, with 17 bases between the two ends. Germline V gives CDR1 DFQATT, CDR2 SNEGSKA (reference sequence). In nucleotides, the CDR3 is TGCAGTGCCCCCGACAGAACGGGGGACACTGAAGCTTTCTTT. It translates to CSAPDRTGDTEAFF.

This clonotype was detected only a few times. The J gene is TRBJ2-7, the V gene TRBV6-2 or TRBV6-3, with D unclear. The CDR3 extends over 13 amino acids. Germline assignment: CDR1 MNHEY and CDR2 SVGEGT. The V end was cut by 4 bases, the J end by 5 bases, with 12 bases between. The CDR3, as DNA: TGTGCCAGCAGTTCGAGTCTCAGAAACGAGCAGTACTTC. It specifies CASSSSLRNEQYF.

This clonotype was counted at least ten times. The genes are TRBV28 and TRBJ1-2, with TRBD1 as a possible D gene (6 bases). The germline V and J ends were trimmed by 4 bases and 6 bases, with 12 bases remaining between them. CDR1 is MDHEN and CDR2 is SYDVKM in the germline V gene. The CDR3 extends over 13 amino acids. The CDR3 loop is CASSSTGFHGYTF. CDR3 in DNA: TGTGCCAGCAGTTCTACAGGGTTTCATGGCTACACCTTC.